The clone carrying this T cell receptor beta chain was found a few times. Antigen: not known. CDR3 length: 16 residues. Germline CDR1 reads SGDLS; CDR2 reads YYNGEE. V shed 4 bases and J 4 bases; nucleotides not matched to a gene: 10. The data originate from a study of T cells after yellow fever vaccination. General study points: Booster sampling recovered most clones from primary vaccination (under 97% CD4, approximately 90% CD8).

From the 5' RACE reads, TCRdb called clonotypes with MiXCR, one entry per CDR3 protein. The table includes about 220,000 distinct CDR3 sequences, under 3.5% detected once. The rearrangement uses TRBV9 and TRBJ1-5; 8 bases are a match to TRBD1. The sequenced sample was CD4+ T cells sorted from PBMCs, obtained 10 days after the yellow fever booster vaccination. This sequence originates from a man younger than 35 who received the YFV17D yellow fever vaccine. This CDR3 is CASSPGTGASNQPQHF. The CDR3 DNA follows: TGTGCCAGCAGCCCGGGGACAGGAGCATCTAATCAGCCCCAGCATTTT.